This record covers a single T cell receptor beta chain. Its antigen is unidentified. V was shortened by 11 bases and J by 0 bases, with 11 bases between the two germline ends. CDR3 length equals 13 residues. Germline assignment: CDR1 SNHLY and CDR2 FYNNEI. The protocol was immunoSEQ multiplex PCR, while the TCRdb copy is restricted to in-frame clones and leaves out a portion. The sample consists of some 150,000 clones, about nine tenths of them appearing once. The data were obtained in a study of OX40 agonist ivuxolimab in advanced cancers. Looking at the study overall: Patients in the trial were receiving intravenous ivuxolimab every 2 weeks, at doses of 0.01 to 10 mg/kg. Partial responses occurred in Three dose-escalation patients, one with hepatocellular carcinoma and two with cutaneous melanoma. Study outcomes and limitations: The CD4+ and CD8+ T cells in the blood had expanded clonally by week 6 at 0.1 to 3.0 mg/kg. Which antigen the expanded peripheral T cells recognized is unknown.

The chain uses TRBV2 and TRBJ1-3; D is undetermined. Sequencing was performed on CD4+ or CD8+ T cells sorted from blood, taken in a trial of the OX40 agonist ivuxolimab. The receptor was isolated from an adult with an advanced solid tumor such as melanoma, head and neck, liver or kidney cancer. The CDR3 sequence is CALGGYSGNTIYF. Written as DNA, the CDR3 is TGTGCCCTAGGCGGCTACTCTGGAAACACCATATATTTT.